The TCR beta chain under discussion was sequenced for a study of cytomegalovirus exposure and HLA in healthy donors. Overall study results and limits: Later work found that TCR association rates differed between HLA loci; DRB1 had the most and HLA-C the fewest. The study reported that TCR beta sequences accurately predicted HLA-A and HLA-B alleles in most subjects. In a later analysis, V- and J-gene trimming of beta chains associated with a DCLRE1C missense variant, replicated independently.

PCR amplification relied on 60 Vbeta primers (plus 13 Jbeta primers). Method: immunoSEQ multiplex PCR; TCRdb's copy keeps in-frame clones and lacks some. The sample has some 200,000 clones, 70% seen once. Worth noting for this clone: Its matching antigen is unknown. Other DNA sequences of this sample code for an identical CDR3.

The sequencing input was PBMCs. The TCR comes from a man aged 40-49 years in good health and CMV-seropositive.

The CDR3 loop reads CASSLGLAGADTQYF. CDR3 DNA: TGCGCCAGCAGCTTGGGGCTAGCGGGGGCAGATACGCAGTATTTT. This rearrangement joins TRBV5-1 to TRBJ2-3; 10 bases fit TRBD2. This CDR3 has 15 amino acids. The trim removed 0 bases at V and 4 bases at J, leaving 2 bases unmatched. Germline V CDR1 and CDR2: SGHRS, YFSETQ.